This record covers a single T cell receptor (beta chain). It lacks a known antigen. No qualities accompany the bases; no much larger clone lies one base away. TCR CDR3 regions were amplified from genomic DNA by multiplex PCR using the deep immunoSEQ assay. Extracted genomic DNA from each cell subset was spread evenly across all wells of several immunoSEQ 96-well plates, with each plate serving as a replicate. Each replicate PCR for sorted subsets received 150 to 250 ng genomic DNA, equal to 28,000 or so T cell genomes. The purified libraries were quantified using a Qubit 3.0 fluorometer, sized with a Bioanalyzer 2100, and then quantified again using the KAPA Library Quantification kit. Each immunoSEQ 96-well plate was sequenced on its own single-read 150-cycle Illumina NextSeq 550 flow cell. In the original analysis: Because the immunoSEQ output included only junctional sequences and no quality scores, the filtering could not be the same as the filtering used for full-length reads. Sequences were annotated with PyIR, a Python wrapper for IgBLAST v1.9, and V/J genes and CDR3 were assigned using IMGT germline references. Reads with weak V/J assignments (E-value above 1e-6), missing CDR3, stop codons, out-of-frame junctions, or ambiguous translated residues were removed. V3J clonotypes were defined as sequences sharing the same inferred V gene, J gene, and CDR3 amino acid sequence. Percentage overlap between repertoires was calculated by dividing the number of shared unique clonotypes by the size of the smaller repertoire. Repertoire richness was assessed with RTK rarefaction, the Chao1 estimator, and Recon v2.1 estimates of unobserved clonotypes. Generation probabilities were computed with OLGA for all TCRbeta clonotypes obtained by the gDNA method from four donors. TCRdb obtained this table from immuneACCESS and retained in-frame rearrangements with V and J assigned. These tables miss some clones; where compared with another copy, unresolved V genes account for less than half of the shortfall, and the remainder is unexplained. From that table come the V and J calls and clone size; the DNA was used to work out D and trimming. A total of about 1.1 million clones appear in this sample, around 77% of them only once. 0.89% of the sample lies in the top ten.

Taken from the germline V gene, the CDR1 and CDR2 loops are SGDLS and YYNGEE. At the junction V is shortened by 2 bases and J by 5 bases, with 6 bases in between. The CDR3, from cysteine to phenylalanine, totals 12 residues. CDR3 DNA is the only sequence kept; it has 36 bases, read in frame from the first base. The donors were healthy, HIV-negative adults with no recently reported acute infections or vaccinations. Only Caucasian adults living in Nashville, Tennessee, USA were represented among the donors. Magnetic negative selection was used to enrich CD4+ T cells, after which naive cells were positively selected on CD45RA and the negative fraction became the memory subset. Blood was collected by leukapheresis, and PBMCs were isolated by Ficoll-Histopaque density gradient centrifugation and then cryopreserved in liquid nitrogen vapor phase. Analytical flow cytometry was used to check the purity and quantity of every magnetically sorted T cell population. Each sorted fraction had its genomic DNA isolated and then quantified by UV absorbance on a Nanodrop 2000c.

This sample is drawn from a study of shared clonotypes between healthy human individuals (dated by TCRdb to the early 2020s). About the investigation overall: A couple of women and a few men aged 18 to 49 years were included in the cohort. For each donor, three plates each were used for CD4 naive and CD4 memory, two plates were used for CD8 naive, and one plate was used for CD8 memory. Libraries were prepared and TCR repertoires were sequenced by different laboratories using diverse techniques, in order to increase sequencing depth and limit assay-specific biases. The study deeply sequenced blood TCR repertoires of about 5 healthy adults to estimate repertoire size and the extent of clonotype sharing between individuals. Each donor's leukapheresis produced roughly between about 0.8 and 8.9 billion PBMCs. Overall study results and their limits: Estimated clonotype richness was generally larger for naive than for memory subsets. Rarefaction of sorted-subset datasets indicated incomplete sequencing despite the large sequencing depth. The small number of donors limited the genetic and exposure-history diversity represented. Sharing across four donors was observed for about 4.8% of naive CD4, 3.5% of naive CD8, 2% to 2.5% of memory CD4, and roughly 0.4% of memory CD8 clonotypes. Based on pairwise subsampling, the degree of clonotype sharing among donors was expected to be affected by sequencing depth. Higher generation probabilities were observed for clonotypes shared by all four sorted-subset donors than for non-shared clonotypes. Sampling was restricted to blood, and TCR repertoires in tissue are likely to differ from TCR repertoires in blood.

This clonotype was obtained from a man aged 18 to 29 in good health. Some clones in this sample may be carry-over from other donors' samples. Recombination joined TRBV9 with TRBJ2-3; no D gene call is confident. Sequences were obtained from memory CD4+ T cells from PBMCs. This sample's cell subset or site label indicates: CD45RA-negative fraction. CDR3 loop: CASSVMGDTQYF. The nucleotides are TGTGCCAGCAGCGTGATGGGAGATACGCAGTATTTT. Joined to the reference TRBV9 and TRBJ2-3 proteins, this CDR3 gives the full variable domain: DSGVTQTPKHLITATGQRVTLRCSPRSGDLSVYWYQQSLDQGLQFLIQYYNGEERAKGNILERFSAQQFPDLHSELNLSSLELGDSALYFCASSVMGDTQYFGPGTRLTVL.